These T cell receptor beta chains were read from a single sample in a study of blood T cells in healthy people across ages. TCRdb reanalysed the 5' RACE reads using MiXCR and keeps one entry per CDR3 protein. This sample has about 780,000 distinct CDR3 sequences; about a quarter occur once, and the top ten carry over 2.5%. The same sample was also studied in work on T cells of mothers and their children.

Sequenced input: blood. Receptor source: a boy younger than 18 in good health. Both conserved end residues are part of each CDR3. Each record gives: J gene, V gene, CDR3 protein.

TRBJ2-7	TRBV4-1	CASSRGTGGRYEQYF
TRBJ2-3	TRBV10-3	CAISQASGKDTQYF
TRBJ2-2	TRBV12-3/TRBV12-4	CASSLGGGGTGELFF
TRBJ2-7	TRBV4-2	CASSQVIGVYEQYF
TRBJ1-2	TRBV6-5	CASSGDRDYGYTF
NA	TRBV4-1	CASSQGNGAYEQYF
TRBJ2-7	TRBV7-2	CASSFSQGAYEQYF
TRBJ1-2	TRBV5-1	CASSWGTTGDGYTF
TRBJ2-1	TRBV7-8	CASSLVGGRGEQFF
TRBJ2-7	TRBV25-1	CASSEHPYEQYF
TRBJ1-4	TRBV6-6	CASSYSRNEKLFF
TRBJ2-5	TRBV18	CASSRSTGNQETQYF
TRBJ2-2	TRBV7-3	CASSLRPPQGASTGELFF
TRBJ2-5	TRBV12-3/TRBV12-4	CASRSGREETQYF
TRBJ2-2	TRBV12-3/TRBV12-4	CASTIRGLDTGELFF
TRBJ1-4	TRBV7-2	CASSSRLGGNEKLFF
TRBJ2-3	TRBV12-3/TRBV12-4	CASRGQAGDTQYF
TRBJ2-1	TRBV5-1	CASSLNRAGRLNEQFF
TRBJ2-5	TRBV6-1	CASRSDGNQETQYF
TRBJ1-5	TRBV20-1	CSAQQPNQPQHF
TRBJ2-5	TRBV5-1	CASSLGIAGPQETQYF
TRBJ2-1	TRBV4-2	CASSVLAGASSYNEQFF
TRBJ2-5	TRBV20-1	CSASGDAQETQYF
TRBJ2-1	TRBV20-1	CSARDQGGARREQFF
TRBJ2-7	TRBV28	CASSGGDAPAREQYF
TRBJ2-6	TRBV29-1	CSVLAGGGGANVLTF
TRBJ2-3	TRBV5-1	CASSLVGGMADTQYF
TRBJ2-5	TRBV10-3	CAISGGTAKETQYF
TRBJ2-5	TRBV29-1	CSATGFGAQETQYF
TRBJ2-1	TRBV20-1	CSAPGPVSSYNEQFF
TRBJ2-3	TRBV5-4	CASSPAAPLGRDTQYF
TRBJ2-3	TRBV29-1	CSVRRGQYTDTQYF
TRBJ2-3	TRBV4-2	CASSQEIEDTQYF
TRBJ1-6	TRBV5-1	CASSFSGADSPLHF
TRBJ1-4	TRBV7-9	CASSRTARATNEKLFF
TRBJ2-2	TRBV29-1	CSVAGTASIFTGELFF
TRBJ2-3	TRBV28	CASLQTLGTRSTDTQYF
TRBJ2-7	TRBV6-5	CASSYGTSGYYEQYF
TRBJ2-1	TRBV20-1	CSARGLVGDNEQFF
TRBJ1-2	TRBV7-9	CASSASGDAPGGYTF
TRBJ1-2	TRBV20-1	CSARGDRGVYGYTF
TRBJ2-7	TRBV20-1	CSAVDRGFNREQYF
TRBJ2-2	TRBV3-1	CASSQDTGKVDTGELFF
TRBJ1-4	TRBV6-1	CASTGLLTSGGPNEKLFF
TRBJ1-4	TRBV6-5	CASRRDEKLFF
TRBJ2-7	TRBV7-2	CASSLAALWGSYEQYF
TRBJ1-1	TRBV5-1	CASSLEGQIRRSEAFF
TRBJ1-4	TRBV7-9	CASSLGGPDRFEKLFF
TRBJ2-7	TRBV6-1	CASSEVAENEQYF
NA	TRBV12-3/TRBV12-4	CASASGGPESGETQYF
TRBJ2-6	TRBV9	CASSGRDSRIPGANVLTF
TRBJ2-5	TRBV11-1	CASTPTEAQYF
TRBJ2-1	TRBV20-1	CSAPGSGDFSYNEQFF